This TCR beta chain was captured in a study of patients with pleural tuberculosis. Each CDR3 protein gets one entry after TCRdb re-called the reads with MiXCR. The sample includes around 50,000 distinct CDR3 sequences, less than 9.5% seen only once; the top ten take about 16%. The CDR3 runs 16 residues. The ends lost 1 base at V and 3 bases at J; junction bases unmatched: 1. Germline lookup yields CDR1 SGHTA and CDR2 FQGTGA. In its sample, this clonotype was seen many times. The sequence came from a human donor with pleural tuberculosis. V gene TRBV7-3 combines with J gene TRBJ2-1; 12 positions match TRBD2. The CDR3 nucleotides read TGTGCCAGCAGCTTAAGACTAGCGGGAGTCTACAATGAGCAGTTCTTC. It translates to CASSLRLAGVYNEQFF.